The clone carrying this T cell receptor beta chain was seen repeatedly, ten times or more. As yet, its antigen is unknown. RNA transcripts gave rise to amplified TCR beta CDR3 regions. The HTBI primer set served for first-round RT-PCR of the TCR CDR3. MiXCR, run by TCRdb on the multiplex PCR reads, gives a single entry per CDR3 protein. The sample lists more than 550,000 distinct CDR3 sequences, roughly 20% seen once, with around 17% in the top ten. The sample originates from a study of T cells in Graves' hyperthyroidism and ophthalmopathy. General study results and limits: The model made its ophthalmopathy prediction, and onset followed a median approximately 7 months later.

Patients having uncontrolled infection, another autoimmune disease, pregnancy or lactation were not included. Blood from later-ophthalmopathy patients was taken at first hyperthyroidism diagnosis. Cells are PBMCs isolated from roughly 9.2 ml of fresh blood. Germline assignment: CDR1 SEHNR and CDR2 FQNEAQ (reference sequence). Trimming cost V 5 bases and J 4 bases, with 16 bases left between them. The CDR3 contains 15 residues. Sequencing was carried out using blood. The origin of this receptor is a woman in her forties or fifties with Graves' hyperthyroidism that later progressed to Graves' ophthalmopathy. V gene TRBV7-9 combines with J gene TRBJ2-3, with D perhaps TRBD2 (5 bases). DNA of the CDR3: TGTGCCAGCAGCCAAGGGAAAGGAGGACCAGATACGCAGTATTTT. Its protein is CASSQGKGGPDTQYF.